This T cell receptor beta chain was identified in a study of cytomegalovirus exposure and HLA in healthy donors. Study observations and caveats: Overall, about 160 TCR beta chains were annotated as cytomegalovirus-associated. An analysis was carried out later, and it reportedly showed fewer N-insertions in an Asian-associated ancestry cluster than the roughly 700-donor mean. Across all donors, roughly uniform sequencing depth was an assumption of the presence/absence analyses.

Germline CDR1 reads LNHDA; CDR2 reads SQIVND (reference sequence). There are 14 residues in the CDR3. With V trimmed by 10 bases and J by 6 bases, 13 bases remained unmatched. Turning to this clone: Its antigen is unknown.

The study ran its PCR with 60 Vbeta and 13 Jbeta primers. Here immunoSEQ multiplex PCR was the method, and the copy in TCRdb shows in-frame clones only, minus some. This sample has about 95,000 clones, with around 70% found just once. The clonotype was recovered from a man aged 60 to 69 in good health and CMV-seronegative. The genes are TRBV19 and TRBJ2-7; 9 bases fit TRBD2. Material: PBMCs. The CDR3 DNA reads as TGTGCCACCGCCCCCGCGGGGGGGCCCATCGAGCAGTACTTC. Protein: CATAPAGGPIEQYF.